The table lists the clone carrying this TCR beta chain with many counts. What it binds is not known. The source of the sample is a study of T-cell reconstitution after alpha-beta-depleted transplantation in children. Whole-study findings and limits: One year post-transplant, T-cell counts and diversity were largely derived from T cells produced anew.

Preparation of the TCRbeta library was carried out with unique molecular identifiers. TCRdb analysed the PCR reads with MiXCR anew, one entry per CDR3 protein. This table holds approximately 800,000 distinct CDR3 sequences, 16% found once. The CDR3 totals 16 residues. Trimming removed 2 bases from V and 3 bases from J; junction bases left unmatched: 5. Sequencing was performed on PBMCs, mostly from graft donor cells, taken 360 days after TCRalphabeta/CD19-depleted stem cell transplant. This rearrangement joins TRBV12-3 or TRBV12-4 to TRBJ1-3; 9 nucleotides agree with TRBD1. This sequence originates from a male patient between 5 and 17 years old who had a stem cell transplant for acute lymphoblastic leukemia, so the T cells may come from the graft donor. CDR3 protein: CASSLIDRGFGNTIYF. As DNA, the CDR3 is TGTGCCAGCAGTTTAATAGACAGGGGGTTTGGAAACACCATATATTTT.